This TCR beta chain appears in the sequencing data of a study of blood T cell repertoires in COVID-19. Across the whole study: Italy, Spain and the United States were the sources of the convalescent and acute COVID-19 samples. The analysed material was cDNA or gDNA that came from T cells, B-cell-depleted T cells, or PBMCs.

Authors' analysis steps: Cell counts per sample came from amplifying reference gene primers. Using immunoSEQ multiplex PCR, the repertoire was profiled, and TCRdb retains in-frame clones only, with some absent. D and trimming come from the DNA, and the V and J calls and clone size come from that table. The sample consists of around 100,000 clones, roughly 90% of them appearing once. Germline loops: CDR1 MNHEY, CDR2 SVGEGT. The CDR3 has 16 amino acids. The V and J ends lost 5 bases and 2 bases, in that order; junction bases with no gene match: 8. The chain couples TRBV6-2 or TRBV6-3 to TRBJ2-2; 7 nucleotides line up with TRBD1. The TCR comes from a woman between 55 and 75 years old with acute or convalescent COVID-19. The sample was peripheral blood. CDR3 region: CASSTAGTVNTGELFF. As DNA, the CDR3 is TGTGCCAGCAGTACCGCCGGGACAGTTAACACCGGGGAGCTGTTTTTT.